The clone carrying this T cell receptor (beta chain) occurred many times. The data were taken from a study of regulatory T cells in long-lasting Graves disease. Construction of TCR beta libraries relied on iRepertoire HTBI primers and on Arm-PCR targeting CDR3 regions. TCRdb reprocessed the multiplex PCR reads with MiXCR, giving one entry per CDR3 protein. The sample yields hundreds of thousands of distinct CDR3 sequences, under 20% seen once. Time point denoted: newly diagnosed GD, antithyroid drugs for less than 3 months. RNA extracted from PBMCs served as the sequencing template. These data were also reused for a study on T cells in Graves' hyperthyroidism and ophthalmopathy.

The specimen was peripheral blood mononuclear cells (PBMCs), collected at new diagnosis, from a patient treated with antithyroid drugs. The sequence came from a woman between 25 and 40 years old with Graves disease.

The CDR3 region has the DNA TGTGCCAGCAGCTTACGAGGGGACATTCACTACGAGCAGTACTTC. Translated: CASSLRGDIHYEQYF. The chain employs TRBV7-8 and TRBJ2-7; tentatively, D is TRBD1 (6 bases). V lost 2 bases to trimming and J lost 3 bases, with 14 bases between them. The germline V gene has CDR1 SGHVS and CDR2 FQNEAQ. This CDR3 comprises 15 residues.